The 23 T cell receptor beta chains presented below share a single source sample, sequenced in a study of T cells in Graves' hyperthyroidism and ophthalmopathy. From RNA transcripts, TCR beta CDR3 regions were amplified. The HTBI primer set was used in a first-round RT-PCR of the TCR CDR3. A single record per CDR3 protein comes from TCRdb applying MiXCR to the multiplex PCR reads. The sample lists some 460,000 distinct CDR3 sequences; 15% to 17% were seen once. Sequencing input: blood. These receptors were collected from a woman under 30 with Graves' hyperthyroidism.

This clonotype was found many times. The genes are TRBV7-8 and TRBJ1-6; a possible D gene is TRBD1 (6 bases). In germline, CDR1 is SGHVS, CDR2 FQNEAQ. Trimming left V 2 bases short and J 11 bases short, with 13 bases between. The CDR3 runs 14 residues. CDR3: CASSLSRGMAPLHF. DNA for the CDR3: TGTGCCAGCAGCTTATCCAGGGGTATGGCACCCCTCCACTTT. The variable domain in full, with the rest retrieved from reference TRBV7-8 and TRBJ1-6, is GAGVSQSPRYKVAKRGQDVALRCDPISGHVSLFWYQQALGQGPEFLTYFQNEAQLDKSGLPSDRFFAERPEGSVSTLKIQRTQQEDSAVYLCASSLSRGMAPLHFGNGTRLTVT.

The sample holds many counts of this clonotype. The V and J genes are TRBV12-3 or TRBV12-4 and TRBJ1-5, with D perhaps TRBD1 (5 bases). V was cut by 3 bases and J by 7 bases, with 13 bases left in between. CDR3 size: 14 residues. The CDR3 bases are TGTGCCAGCAGTTTCGGGGGTCCCCAACAGCCCCAGCATTTT. This encodes CASSFGGPQQPQHF.

The chain employs TRBV6-5 and TRBJ2-5; D is unclear. The length of the CDR3 is 13 residues. Trimming left V 4 bases short and J 2 bases short, with 8 bases between. Germline lookup yields CDR1 MNHEY and CDR2 SVGAGI. CDR3 amino acids: CASSLTFQETQYF. For the CDR3, the DNA is TGTGCCAGCAGTTTGACTTTTCAAGAGACCCAGTACTTC.

The sample holds a few counts of this clonotype. The V gene is TRBV27, the J gene TRBJ2-3; the D gene is possibly TRBD2 (6 bases). This CDR3 is 15 amino acids long. Germline CDR1 and CDR2: MNHEY and SMNVEV (reference sequence). The V end lost 7 bases, the J end lost 2 bases, and 16 bases lay between the germline ends. In DNA form, the CDR3 reads TGTGCCAGCACCTCCCTCCGCGGGGCCACAGATACGCAGTATTTT. Its translation: CASTSLRGATDTQYF.

J is TRBJ1-2 and V is TRBV12-3 or TRBV12-4; maybe TRBD1 (5 bases). The germline V and J ends were trimmed by 3 bases and 8 bases, with 16 bases remaining between them. CDR3 length: 14 amino acids. The DNA for the CDR3 is TGTGCCAGCAGTTTGGAGGGGAAGTCGAGAGGCTACACCTTC. Translating gives CASSLEGKSRGYTF.

This clonotype was detected ten times or more. The chain recombines TRBV25-1 with TRBJ1-3; no reliable D call. Germline CDR1 reads MGHDK; CDR2 reads SYGVNS. V was shortened by 7 bases and J by 0 bases, with 13 bases between the two germline ends. The CDR3 spans 15 residues. As DNA, the CDR3 is TGTGCCAGCAAGAAGGACGGAAACTCTGGAAACACCATATATTTT. Translated, it gives CASKKDGNSGNTIYF.

This clonotype came up a few times. The V and J genes are TRBV10-3 and TRBJ1-6; D uncertain. Germline values: CDR1 ENHRY, CDR2 SYGVKD. Trimming took off 5 bases at V and 2 bases at J, with 13 bases between the two ends. CDR3 length: 16 residues. CDR3 in amino acids: CAISSMRWTYNSPLHF. The CDR3, as DNA: TGTGCCATCAGTTCCATGAGATGGACCTATAATTCACCCCTCCACTTT.

This clonotype has just a few counts. The J gene is TRBJ2-7, the V gene TRBV27, with 7 bases matching TRBD1. CDR1 and CDR2 (germline): MNHEY, SMNVEV (reference sequence). CDR3 length: 14 residues. The V and J ends lost 3 bases and 2 bases, in that order; junction bases with no gene match: 4. The CDR3: CASSFRDRTYEQYF. CDR3 coding DNA: TGTGCCAGCAGTTTTCGGGACAGAACCTACGAGCAGTACTTC.

This clonotype came up many times. This chain links TRBV30 with TRBJ1-5; no definite D call. V lost 7 bases to trimming and J lost 1 base, with 14 bases between them. The CDR3 contains 14 residues. Germline V lookup: CDR1 GTSNPN, CDR2 SVGIG (reference sequence). The CDR3 loop reads CAFSTRGSNQPQHF. The CDR3 DNA sequence: TGTGCCTTCTCGACGCGCGGGAGCAATCAGCCCCAGCATTTT.

The rearrangement joins TRBV19 to TRBJ1-4; 7 bases align to TRBD1. The germline CDR1 and CDR2 sequences are LNHDA and SQIVND (reference sequence). V lost 6 bases, J lost 4 bases, and 8 bases stayed unmatched. This CDR3 has 15 amino acids. CDR3 sequence (DNA): TGTGCCAGTAGGCAAAACAGGGGCCGTAATGAAAAACTGTTTTTT. Its protein product is CASRQNRGRNEKLFF.

This chain uses TRBV11-2 with TRBJ2-2; D gene ambiguous. The length of the CDR3 is 14 residues. The V end was cut by 4 bases, the J end by 2 bases, with 8 bases between. Germline loops: CDR1 SGHAT, CDR2 FQNNGV. CDR3 DNA: TGTGCCAGCAGCTCCTTTTATAACACCGGGGAGCTGTTTTTT. Encoded protein: CASSSFYNTGELFF.

This clonotype showed up many times. V is TRBV29-1 and J is TRBJ1-1, with 7 bases matching TRBD1. After removal of 1 base from V and 1 base from J, the junction contained 6 bases not matched to a gene. CDR3 length equals 15 residues. CDR1 and CDR2 from the germline V gene are SQVTM and ANQGSEA. The CDR3 nucleotides are TGCAGCGTTGAAGGGGTAGGGGGCAGGAACACTGAAGCTTTCTTT. It is translated as CSVEGVGGRNTEAFF.

This clonotype was seen more than once but under ten times. The V and J genes are TRBV4-2 and TRBJ2-7, with TRBD2 matching over 9 bases. The V gene's germline CDR1 is LGHNA and CDR2 YNFKEQ. Unmatched junction bases numbered 4, after V lost 2 bases and J lost 2 bases. The CDR3 is 15 amino acids. In nucleotides, the CDR3 is TGTGCCAGCAGCCAAAGGATAGCGGGAGCCTACGAGCAGTACTTC. Its translation: CASSQRIAGAYEQYF.

Comment on this clonotype: A much bigger clone sits one base away, suggesting this may be a read error. The genes are TRBV2 and TRBJ1-5; possible D gene TRBD1, 5 bases. The germline V gene has CDR1 SNHLY and CDR2 FYNNEI. The CDR3 totals 15 residues. The CDR3 DNA reads TGTGCCAGCAGTGAGGGGCCCACCCGTAATCAGCCCCCGCATTTT. It encodes CASSEGPTRNQPPHF.

In its sample, this clonotype was seen many times. The chain couples TRBV4-1 to TRBJ1-5; the D gene is possibly TRBD1 (6 bases). Germline V gives CDR1 MGHRA, CDR2 YSYEKL. Trimming left V 0 bases short and J 2 bases short, with 11 bases between. The CDR3 runs to 16 residues. The DNA for the CDR3 is TGCGCCAGCAGCCAAGATCGGGGGCAGGGCAATCAGCCCCAGCATTTT. Protein product: CASSQDRGQGNQPQHF.

In this sample, this clonotype turned up a few times. The chain employs TRBV29-1 and TRBJ1-2; TRBD1 might be the D (5 bases). Trimming removed 6 bases from V and 5 bases from J, with 19 bases in between. The germline V gene encodes CDR1 SQVTM and CDR2 ANQGSEA. The CDR3 spans 14 residues. CDR3 in DNA: TGCAGCGTGGGTAATTGGGGCGCCCCTTATGGCTACACCTTC. Protein sequence: CSVGNWGAPYGYTF.

This clonotype was observed once. A read error may explain this, as a much larger clone is one base away. The chain has TRBV11-2 and TRBJ2-1; 8 nucleotides match TRBD1. This CDR3 has 15 residues. Trimming took 1 base from V and 8 from J; bases not matched to a gene: 7. Per the germline V gene, CDR1 is SGHAT and CDR2 is FQNNGV. CDR3 DNA: TGTGCCAGCAGCTTAGCGGGACAGGTTGGGTATGAGCAGTTCTTC. Protein: CASSLAGQVGYEQFF.

The chain joins TRBV5-1 to TRBJ2-1; D remains unclear. V dropped 4 bases and J dropped 0 bases, with 14 bases sitting between them. Germline V gene sequence: CDR1 SGHRS, CDR2 YFSETQ. This CDR3 region has 16 residues. The CDR3 spells CASSPEFSSSYNEQFF. The CDR3 nucleotides are TGCGCCAGCAGCCCCGAATTCTCGAGCTCCTACAATGAGCAGTTCTTC.

This chain uses TRBV3-1 with TRBJ1-6; 8 bases line up with TRBD1. The germline V gene encodes CDR1 LGHDT and CDR2 YNNKEL (reference sequence). The CDR3 sequence is 15 residues long. V was clipped by 3 bases and J by 9 bases; unmatched bases: 7. CDR3 residues: CASSHRDRGGSPLHF. CDR3 coding DNA: TGTGCCAGCAGCCATAGAGACAGGGGAGGTTCACCCCTCCACTTT.

V usage is TRBV5-4 and J usage is TRBJ2-1, with a possible D match to TRBD1 (6 bases). The germline CDR1 and CDR2 sequences are SGHNT and YYREEE (reference sequence). With 6 bases removed from V and 8 bases from J, the gap between germline ends came to 21 bases. The CDR3 is made up of 15 amino acids. CDR3: CASNNPGHLVYEQFF. CDR3 in DNA: TGTGCCAGCAACAATCCGGGACACCTTGTCTATGAGCAGTTCTTC.

This clonotype was seen many times. The chain links TRBV30 to TRBJ1-2; perhaps TRBD1 as D (5 bases). V was clipped by 7 bases and J by 6 bases, with 12 bases between them. Germline values: CDR1 GTSNPN, CDR2 SVGIG (reference sequence). This CDR3 has 11 amino acids. In DNA, the CDR3 is TGTGCCTCGGAAAGGGGCGATGGCTACACCTTC. Translation: CASERGDGYTF.

This clonotype was seen at least ten times. The J gene is TRBJ2-3, the V gene TRBV11-2; 8 bases agree with TRBD2. Germline lookup yields CDR1 SGHAT and CDR2 FQNNGV. The CDR3 contains 17 residues. The trim removed 1 base at V and 5 bases at J, leaving 11 bases unmatched. CDR3 sequence: CASSLARTSPPLDTQYF. The DNA of the CDR3 is TGTGCCAGCAGCTTAGCTCGGACTAGCCCCCCGTTAGATACGCAGTATTTT.

This clonotype was detected many times. CDR3 in DNA: TGTGCCAGCAGGTTGGAGAGAGGCACCGGGGAGCTGTTTTTT. This translates into CASRLERGTGELFF. V is TRBV11-2 and J is TRBJ2-2; D is unclear. The CDR3 is made up of 14 amino acids. Germline V lookup: CDR1 SGHAT, CDR2 FQNNGV. V was trimmed by 6 bases and J by 4 bases, leaving 12 bases between them.